The next 23 T cell receptor beta chains were all read from a single sample in a study of TIL therapy for anti-PD-1-resistant metastatic lung cancer. Time point described: pre-treatment sample, taken before nivolumab and TIL therapy. This was the immunoSEQ v3 assay. Only in-frame clones appear in the TCRdb table, and some are missing; sequencing was by immunoSEQ multiplex PCR. The repertoire holds nearly 15,000 clones, with roughly 88% as singletons. The specimen comprised blood, sampled at baseline. Receptors originate from a person between 25 and 79 years old with non-small cell lung cancer.

The CDR3: CASSFAGVTDTQYF. The CDR3 nucleotides read TGCGCCAGCAGCTTCGCGGGAGTTACAGATACGCAGTATTTT. This chain joins TRBV5-1 and TRBJ2-3; 7 bases match TRBD2. CDR3 length equals 14 residues. The V and J ends lost 2 bases and 3 bases, in that order; junction bases with no gene match: 3. Germline V lookup: CDR1 SGHRS, CDR2 YFSETQ.

This chain links TRBV30 with TRBJ1-2; D is possibly TRBD1 (6 bases). This CDR3 comprises 15 residues. The germline V gene encodes CDR1 GTSNPN and CDR2 SVGIG (reference sequence). V was cut by 2 bases and J by 3 bases, with 16 bases left in between. CDR3 DNA: TGTGCCTGGAGTTTTACCCAACCAGGGGACTATGGCTACACCTTC. Amino acid sequence: CAWSFTQPGDYGYTF.

This clone turned up a few times. The chain recombines TRBV5-4 with TRBJ1-2; 8 nucleotides align to TRBD1. The germline V gene has CDR1 SGHNT and CDR2 YYREEE (reference sequence). After removal of 4 bases from V and 6 bases from J, the junction contained 11 bases not matched to a gene. The CDR3 runs to 15 residues. CDR3 bases: TGTGCCAGCAGCAGCTTTATAACAGGGGGTAATGGCTACACCTTC. As protein: CASSSFITGGNGYTF.

V and J are TRBV10-3 and TRBJ2-1, with D possibly being TRBD1 (6 bases). The CDR3 has 12 amino acids. Germline CDR1 ENHRY, CDR2 SYGVKD. V was pared by 4 bases and J by 7 bases, with 8 bases between. The CDR3 nucleotides are TGTGCCATCAGTGGAGGGGGTAATGAGCAGTTCTTC. As protein: CAISGGGNEQFF.

This sequence joins TRBV27 and TRBJ2-5; D not certain. Looked up from germline, CDR1 is MNHEY and CDR2 is SMNVEV (reference sequence). Trimming took off 10 bases at V and 5 bases at J, with 23 bases between the two ends. The CDR3 runs to 15 residues. CDR3 protein: CATRRGPLSLETQYF. Here the CDR3 DNA reads TGTGCCACCAGACGTGGACCCCTGAGTCTGGAGACCCAGTACTTC.

The chain employs TRBV19 and TRBJ2-2, with 9 bases matching TRBD1. The CDR3 is 18 amino acids. V was pared by 5 bases and J by 4 bases, with 14 bases of the junction left unmatched. Germline CDR1 is LNHDA and CDR2 is SQIVND (reference sequence). The CDR3 bases are TGTGCCAGTAGTTTCCCCGGGACAGGGTCAGGCGGCACCGGGGAGCTGTTTTTT. Amino acid sequence: CASSFPGTGSGGTGELFF. Full variable domain (remainder filled in from reference TRBV19 and TRBJ2-2): DGGITQSPKYLFRKEGQNVTLSCEQNLNHDAMYWYRQDPGQGLRLIYYSQIVNDFQKGDIAEGYSVSREKKESFPLTVTSAQKNPTAFYLCASSFPGTGSGGTGELFFGEGSRLTVL.

The genes are TRBV2 and TRBJ2-7; 11 positions match TRBD1. The junction had 4 bases not matched to a gene; V was cut back by 6 bases and J by 3 bases. CDR3 length equals 14 residues. Germline CDR1 is SNHLY and CDR2 is FYNNEI. CDR3 loop: CASRFGTGGYEQYF. CDR3 bases: TGTGCCAGCAGGTTCGGGACAGGGGGCTACGAGCAGTACTTC. Based on the CDR3 plus reference TRBV2 and TRBJ2-7, the full variable domain is EPEVTQTPSHQVTQMGQEVILRCVPISNHLYFYWYRQILGQKVEFLVSFYNNEISEKSEIFDDQFSVERPDGSNFTLKIRSTKLEDSAMYFCASRFGTGGYEQYFGPGTRLTVT.

The chain joins TRBV7-9 to TRBJ2-3; 7 nucleotides agree with TRBD2. V shed 5 bases, J shed 3 bases, and the junction held 5 bases outside the gene matches. Germline V gene data show CDR1 as SEHNR and CDR2 as FQNEAQ (reference sequence). This CDR3 has 14 amino acids. The DNA for the CDR3 is TGTGCCAGCAGCCGCGGGGGTGGGACAGATACGCAGTATTTT. Translating it yields CASSRGGGTDTQYF.

This clone occurred once. This chain connects TRBV7-2 to TRBJ1-2; tentatively, D is TRBD1 (6 bases). The CDR3 has 13 residues. CDR1 and CDR2 (germline): SGHTA, FQGNSA. V was trimmed by 5 bases and J by 6 bases, leaving 13 bases between them. The CDR3 DNA reads TGTGCCAGCAGCATTGACAGGCCAGATGGCTACACCTTC. Amino acids: CASSIDRPDGYTF.

This chain links TRBV2 with TRBJ1-2; 9 nucleotides match TRBD1. The germline CDR1 and CDR2 sequences are SNHLY and FYNNEI. The CDR3 spans 17 residues. After removal of 1 base from V and 2 bases from J, the junction contained 8 bases not matched to a gene. The CDR3 region is CASSEGYRGRQNYGYTF. As DNA, the CDR3 is TGTGCCAGCAGTGAAGGTTACAGGGGGCGCCAGAACTATGGCTACACCTTC.

The chain has TRBV5-4 and TRBJ2-2; 9 bases are a match to TRBD2. V shed 4 bases, J shed 6 bases, and the junction held 4 bases outside the gene matches. The germline CDR1 and CDR2 sequences are SGHNT and YYREEE (reference sequence). There are 14 residues in the CDR3. CDR3 residues: CASSPGTSPGELFF. CDR3 bases: TGTGCCAGCAGCCCGGGGACTAGCCCCGGGGAGCTGTTTTTT. Using reference TRBV5-4 and TRBJ2-2 for the parts outside the CDR3, the full variable domain is ETGVTQSPTHLIKTRGQQVTLRCSSQSGHNTVSWYQQALGQGPQFIFQYYREEENGRGNFPPRFSGLQFPNYSSELNVNALELDDSALYLCASSPGTSPGELFFGEGSRLTVL.

V gene TRBV7-2 combines with J gene TRBJ2-2; the match to TRBD1 covers 7 bases. The CDR3 sequence is 17 residues long. Trimming took 6 bases from V and 5 from J; bases not matched to a gene: 15. CDR1 SGHTA and CDR2 FQGNSA come from the germline V gene. The CDR3 is CASSPATDRVRTGELFF. The CDR3 bases are TGTGCCAGCAGTCCCGCGACCGACAGGGTCCGGACCGGGGAGCTGTTTTTT.

V gene TRBV4-2 combines with J gene TRBJ2-1; tentative D call: TRBD2 (5 bases). Per the germline V gene, CDR1 is LGHNA and CDR2 is YNFKEQ. This CDR3 is built from 17 residues. V was pared by 0 bases and J by 0 bases, with 12 bases between. Here the CDR3 DNA reads TGTGCCAGCAGCCAAGAACCATTAGCGAGCTCCTACAATGAGCAGTTCTTC. Amino acid sequence: CASSQEPLASSYNEQFF.

The genes are TRBV5-8 and TRBJ2-1; perhaps TRBD1 as D (5 bases). V was cut by 8 bases and J by 0 bases, with 18 bases left in between. The germline CDR1 and CDR2 sequences are SGHTS and YDEGEE. There are 16 residues in the CDR3. CDR3 sequence (DNA): TGTGCCAGTCGGCCGACAGCTTCTTACTCCTACAATGAGCAGTTCTTC. As protein: CASRPTASYSYNEQFF.

The chain employs TRBV19 and TRBJ1-4; D is perhaps TRBD1 (5 bases). CDR1 and CDR2 (germline): LNHDA, SQIVND (reference sequence). This CDR3 region has 16 residues. The ends were cut back, 5 bases at V and 5 bases at J, with 18 bases in the middle. The CDR3 DNA is TGTGCCAGTAGTCGGATCAACCCGGGACTCAATGAAAAACTGTTTTTT. This encodes CASSRINPGLNEKLFF.

The chain recombines TRBV28 with TRBJ2-1, with TRBD1 matching 9 bases. Germline CDR1 is MDHEN and CDR2 is SYDVKM. With 5 bases clipped from V and 9 bases from J, the junction kept 11 bases outside the gene matches. This CDR3 region has 15 residues. CDR3 sequence: CASSLRGTGKAEQFF. In DNA, the CDR3 is TGTGCCAGCAGTCTTCGGGGGACAGGGAAGGCTGAGCAGTTCTTC.

The V gene is TRBV7-9, the J gene TRBJ1-1; D not resolved. Trimming shortened V by 2 bases and J by 5 bases, and 12 bases separated the two germline ends. This CDR3 is 14 amino acids long. Germline CDR1 and CDR2: SEHNR and FQNEAQ (reference sequence). CDR3 protein: CASSLPGLKTEAFF. The CDR3 region has the DNA TGTGCCAGCAGCTTACCCGGGTTAAAAACTGAAGCTTTCTTT.

This clone was picked up one time. This chain uses TRBV4-3 with TRBJ2-2, with 11 bases identical to TRBD2. The CDR3 has 18 amino acids. Looked up from germline, CDR1 is LGHNA and CDR2 is YSLEER. V gave up 3 bases and J gave up 1 base; unmatched junction bases: 7. CDR3 in DNA: TGCGCCAGCAGCCACGATAGCGGGGGGGCCGGGAACACCGGGGAGCTGTTTTTT. Translation gives CASSHDSGGAGNTGELFF.

On this clone: The conserved closing phenylalanine or tryptophan is absent in this CDR3, likely reflecting a read error. This chain joins TRBV5-1 and TRBJ2-7, with 11 nucleotides matching TRBD2. With 1 base clipped from V and 0 bases from J, the junction kept 0 bases outside the gene matches. The CDR3 loop spans 15 amino acids. CDR1 is SGHRS and CDR2 is YFSETQ in the germline V gene. The CDR3 coding sequence is TGCGCCAGCAGCTTGACTAGCGGGAGCTCCTACGAGCAGTACATC. It translates to CASSLTSGSSYEQYI.

This clone was seen just once. The chain carries TRBV5-8 and TRBJ2-3, with D tentatively TRBD1 (6 bases). Germline values: CDR1 SGHTS, CDR2 YDEGEE. V gave up 0 bases and J gave up 0 bases, with 14 bases separating them. The CDR3 consists of 17 residues. CDR3 residues: CASSLDRAPFSTDTQYF. DNA of the CDR3: TGTGCCAGCAGCTTGGACAGGGCTCCATTCAGCACAGATACGCAGTATTTT.

The rearrangement joins TRBV27 to TRBJ2-1; D possibly matches TRBD1 or TRBD2 (5 bases each). Trimming took 6 bases from V and 9 from J, leaving 21 bases between them. Germline CDR1 is MNHEY and CDR2 is SMNVEV (reference sequence). The CDR3 is 15 amino acids. The CDR3 sequence is CASRKLDSGLIEQFF. As DNA, the CDR3 is TGTGCCAGCAGAAAACTAGATTCGGGGCTGATTGAGCAGTTCTTC.

This clone was detected only once. This chain joins TRBV7-2 and TRBJ2-2; D is unclear. Trimming shortened V by 3 bases and J by 0 bases, and 5 bases separated the two germline ends. Germline loops: CDR1 SGHTA, CDR2 FQGNSA. CDR3 length equals 14 residues. The CDR3 is CASSFSANTGELFF. The CDR3, as DNA: TGTGCCAGCAGCTTTTCAGCGAACACCGGGGAGCTGTTTTTT.

V gene TRBV12-5 combines with J gene TRBJ2-3; D might be TRBD1 or TRBD2, each matching 6 bases. CDR1 LGHNT and CDR2 FRNRAP come from the germline V gene. Between the trimmed V and J ends, which lost 1 base and 1 base, there was a span of 12 bases. The CDR3 consists of 16 residues. This CDR3 is CASGLEGGLGTDTQYF. The CDR3 bases are TGTGCTAGTGGTTTGGAGGGGGGTTTGGGCACAGATACGCAGTATTTT.